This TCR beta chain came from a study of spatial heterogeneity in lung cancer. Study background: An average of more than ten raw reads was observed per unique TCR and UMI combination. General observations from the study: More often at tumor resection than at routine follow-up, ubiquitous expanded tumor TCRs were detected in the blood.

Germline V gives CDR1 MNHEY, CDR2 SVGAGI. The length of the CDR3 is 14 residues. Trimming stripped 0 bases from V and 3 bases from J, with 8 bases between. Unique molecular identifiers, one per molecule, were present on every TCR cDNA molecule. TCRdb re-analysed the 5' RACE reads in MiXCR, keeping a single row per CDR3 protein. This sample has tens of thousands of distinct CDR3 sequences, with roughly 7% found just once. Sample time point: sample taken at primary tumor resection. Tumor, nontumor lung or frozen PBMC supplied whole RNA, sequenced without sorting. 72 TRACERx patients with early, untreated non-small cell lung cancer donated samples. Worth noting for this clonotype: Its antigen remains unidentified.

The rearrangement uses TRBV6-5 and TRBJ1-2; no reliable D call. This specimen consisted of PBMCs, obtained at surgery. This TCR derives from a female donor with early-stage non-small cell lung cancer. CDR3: CASSYSIPYYGYTF. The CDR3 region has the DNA TGTGCCAGCAGTTACTCGATACCGTACTATGGCTACACCTTC.